Listed below are T cell receptor beta chains from one sample, sequenced in a study of cytotoxic CD8 clonotypes in ibrutinib-treated CLL. TCRdb's table, derived via immunoSEQ multiplex PCR, lists solely in-frame clones and lacks some. The sample carries over 200,000 clones, 60% to 80% recorded once. The material was PBMCs, obtained after 12 months of ibrutinib treatment. Receptors originate from a human donor with chronic lymphocytic leukemia. Each CDR3 is given with its conserved first and last residue. Each record gives: J gene, V gene, clone size, D gene, CDR3 protein, CDR3 DNA. D genes are given only for firm matches. Not every row has a clone size; where given, it reads once, few, many or a size class.

>TRBJ1-5|TRBV29-1|-|-
CSVNEGDGGQPQHF
TGCAGCGTCAACGAGGGGGATGGAGGTCAGCCCCAGCATTTT
>TRBJ1-2|TRBV28|few|-
CATTPDYGYTF
TGTGCCACCACCCCGGATTATGGCTACACCTTC
>TRBJ1-2|TRBV7-2|-|TRBD1
CASSMWRGQLYGYTF
TGTGCCAGCAGCATGTGGAGGGGGCAGTTATATGGCTACACCTTC
>TRBJ1-2|TRBV9|-|TRBD1
CASQTGEYGYTF
TGTGCCAGCCAGACAGGGGAATATGGCTACACCTTC
>TRBJ2-7|TRBV18|-|TRBD1
CASSSRDRDEQYF
TGTGCCAGCTCATCCCGGGACAGGGACGAGCAGTACTTC
>TRBJ2-4|TRBV28|once|TRBD1
CASSVGQGVQYF
TGTGCCAGCAGTGTTGGCCAGGGGGTTCAGTACTTC
>TRBJ2-7|TRBV27|-|TRBD2
CASSLPGLAIYEQYF
TGTGCCAGCAGCCTACCGGGACTAGCGATCTACGAGCAGTACTTC
>TRBJ1-5|TRBV5-1|-|TRBD1
CASSMTGLNQPQHF
TGCGCCAGCAGCATGACAGGGTTGAATCAGCCCCAGCATTTT
>TRBJ1-5|TRBV2|-|TRBD1
CASSSPDRDSNQPQHF
TGTGCCAGCAGTTCCCCCGACAGGGATAGCAATCAGCCCCAGCATTTT
>TRBJ2-7|TRBV18|-|TRBD1
CASSPGTGAPHEQYF
TGTGCCAGCTCGCCCGGGACAGGGGCCCCCCACGAGCAGTACTTC
>TRBJ2-5|TRBV7-9|-|-
CASSLTGMGETQYF
TGTGCCAGCAGCTTAACAGGGATGGGGGAGACCCAGTACTTC
>TRBJ2-1|TRBV13|few|-
CASSSTGSRGEQFF
TGTGCCAGCAGCTCGACTGGGAGTCGTGGGGAGCAGTTCTTC
>TRBJ2-3|TRBV2|-|TRBD2
CASSPRTSGGSDTQYF
TGTGCCAGCAGTCCCCGGACTAGCGGGGGGAGCGATACGCAGTATTTT